This passage covers 17 T cell receptor beta chains from one sample sequenced in a study of CD4+ T cells in melanoma. Using immunoSEQ multiplex PCR, the repertoire was profiled, and TCRdb retains in-frame clones only, with some absent. Among over 100,000 clones listed, around 92% were seen once. Sequencing was carried out using peripheral blood. Receptors were obtained from a human donor with melanoma.

The chain carries TRBV4-3 and TRBJ2-1; 7 bases agree with TRBD1. The germline CDR1 and CDR2 sequences are LGHNA and YSLEER. The CDR3 is 19 amino acids. Losses at the gene ends were 0 bases for V and 6 bases for J; bases not matched to a gene: 17. CDR3 region: CASSQDSGGQSQGFNEQFF. The DNA for the CDR3 is TGCGCCAGCAGCCAAGATAGTGGGGGACAGAGCCAGGGATTCAATGAGCAGTTCTTC.

CDR3 region: CASSEFKGASQETQYF. The CDR3 DNA is TGTGCCAGCAGTGAATTTAAGGGAGCCAGTCAAGAGACCCAGTACTTC. V and J are TRBV25-1 and TRBJ2-5; maybe TRBD2 (5 bases). Germline lookup yields CDR1 MGHDK and CDR2 SYGVNS. The CDR3 runs 16 residues. Trimming took off 1 base at V and 2 bases at J, with 14 bases between the two ends.

The chain combines TRBV4-3 with TRBJ2-1; tentatively, D is TRBD2 (5 bases). CDR3 length: 16 amino acids. Trimming cost V 3 bases and J 2 bases, with 14 bases left between them. CDR1 and CDR2 (germline): LGHNA, YSLEER. CDR3: CASSQVAGRAYNEQFF. Here the CDR3 DNA reads TGCGCCAGCAGCCAGGTCGCGGGTAGGGCCTACAATGAGCAGTTCTTC.

V gene TRBV2 combines with J gene TRBJ2-3, with D maybe TRBD1 (6 bases). V gave up 7 bases and J gave up 14 bases, with 13 bases separating them. Germline V gene lookup returns CDR1 SNHLY and CDR2 FYNNEI. The CDR3 extends over 10 amino acids. CDR3 region: CASKVGQWYF. The CDR3 region has the DNA TGTGCCAGCAAAGTAGGACAGTGGTATTTT.

V gene TRBV6-5 combines with J gene TRBJ2-4; the D is unclear. V shed 6 bases and J shed 0 bases, with 15 bases lying between them. Germline V gives CDR1 MNHEY, CDR2 SVGAGI. The CDR3 is 16 amino acids. The CDR3: CASRYPLTLAKNIQYF. In nucleotides, the CDR3 is TGTGCCAGCAGATACCCTTTAACTTTAGCCAAAAACATTCAGTACTTC.

This clone has only a few counts. The J gene is TRBJ1-1, the V gene TRBV6-1, with 7 bases lining up with TRBD1. The V and J ends lost 6 bases and 0 bases, in that order; junction bases with no gene match: 7. The CDR3 runs to 15 residues. The germline CDR1 and CDR2 sequences are MNHNS and SASEGT. CDR3 sequence (DNA): TGTGCCAGCAGGGGAGGACAGGTAATGAACACTGAAGCTTTCTTT. The encoded protein is CASRGGQVMNTEAFF.

The gene calls are TRBV27 and TRBJ1-5; D remains ambiguous. The CDR3 sequence is 17 residues long. Looked up from germline, CDR1 is MNHEY and CDR2 is SMNVEV (reference sequence). Trimming took 2 bases from V and 2 from J, leaving 16 bases between them. DNA for the CDR3: TGTGCCAGCAGTTTAATTTATCGGGGAAGCGGCAATCAGCCCCAGCATTTT. Translated: CASSLIYRGSGNQPQHF.

The rearrangement joins TRBV11-2 to TRBJ1-5; D may be TRBD1 (5 bases). Germline lookup yields CDR1 SGHAT and CDR2 FQNNGV. This CDR3 has 13 amino acids. V was trimmed by 5 bases and J by 5 bases, leaving 10 bases between them. This chain's CDR3 is CASSLQTDQPQHF. The CDR3 DNA follows: TGTGCCAGCAGCCTGCAGACAGATCAGCCCCAGCATTTT.

The chain is built from TRBV4-1 and TRBJ1-1; TRBD1 might be the D (5 bases). Trimming removed 0 bases at V and 3 bases at J, with 11 bases between. The CDR3 runs 15 residues. The germline gives CDR1 MGHRA, CDR2 YSYEKL. CDR3 residues: CASSQETDRDTEAFF. The CDR3 nucleotides read TGCGCCAGCAGCCAAGAAACAGACAGAGACACTGAAGCTTTCTTT.

This sequence joins TRBV21-1 and TRBJ1-2; the table's D call, TRBD1, was not checked against the DNA. TRBV21-1 is given as a pseudogene. The CDR3 loop spans 14 amino acids. The CDR3 region is CASRRDRGLGGYTF. The CDR3 coding sequence is TGTGCCAGCAGAAGGGACAGGGGGCTTGGTGGCTACACCTTC.

The chain carries TRBV19 and TRBJ1-5; TRBD1 agrees at 9 bases. CDR1 is LNHDA and CDR2 is SQIVND in the germline V gene (reference sequence). There are 15 residues in the CDR3. V was pared by 6 bases and J by 5 bases, with 8 bases of the junction left unmatched. DNA of the CDR3: TGTGCCAGTAGGCAACAGGGGGCGCGTGATCAGCCCCAGCATTTT. Its protein product is CASRQQGARDQPQHF. Full variable domain (remainder filled in from reference TRBV19 and TRBJ1-5): DGGITQSPKYLFRKEGQNVTLSCEQNLNHDAMYWYRQDPGQGLRLIYYSQIVNDFQKGDIAEGYSVSREKKESFPLTVTSAQKNPTAFYLCASRQQGARDQPQHFGDGTRLSIL.

This sequence joins TRBV7-3 and TRBJ2-1; D might be TRBD2 (7 bases). The CDR3 runs to 15 residues. V was cut by 0 bases and J by 4 bases, with 10 bases left in between. The germline V gene encodes CDR1 SGHTA and CDR2 FQGTGA. In DNA form, the CDR3 reads TGTGCCAGCAGCTTAACGGGGGGGACATACAATGAGCAGTTCTTC. This gives the protein CASSLTGGTYNEQFF. The full variable domain, with the rest looked up from reference TRBV7-3 and TRBJ2-1, is GAGVSQTPSNKVTEKGKYVELRCDPISGHTALYWYRQSLGQGPEFLIYFQGTGAADDSGLPNDRFFAVRPEGSVSTLKIQRTERGDSAVYLCASSLTGGTYNEQFFGPGTRLTVL.

V gene TRBV29-1 combines with J gene TRBJ2-7; the D is unclear. Per germline, CDR1 SQVTM and CDR2 ANQGSEA. Trimming stripped 3 bases from V and 4 bases from J, with 10 bases between. The CDR3 is 12 residues long. The CDR3 spells CSVEGIGYEQYF. The CDR3 nucleotides read TGCAGCGTTGAGGGTATAGGGTACGAGCAGTACTTC.

The chain has TRBV28 and TRBJ2-2, with 9 positions matching TRBD1. V was pared by 11 bases and J by 6 bases, with 10 bases of the junction left unmatched. The CDR3 is 14 amino acids. Germline V gives CDR1 MDHEN, CDR2 SYDVKM. The CDR3 reads CAVTGTGSPGELFF. CDR3 DNA: TGTGCCGTCACCGGGACAGGGAGTCCCGGGGAGCTGTTTTTT.

V and J are TRBV4-2 and TRBJ2-7; D remains ambiguous. CDR1 is LGHNA and CDR2 is YNFKEQ in the germline V gene. This CDR3 has 12 residues. Trimming took off 4 bases at V and 5 bases at J, with 9 bases between the two ends. The CDR3 DNA sequence: TGTGCCAGCAGCCCAAACCTCGACGAGCAGTACTTC. It yields the protein CASSPNLDEQYF.

The V and J genes are TRBV29-1 and TRBJ2-5, with 8 bases identical to TRBD2. The CDR3 covers 12 residues. V lost 4 bases and J lost 3; bases outside the gene matches: 1. Germline assignment: CDR1 SQVTM and CDR2 ANQGSEA. The CDR3 region has the DNA TGCAGCGTTGTGACTAGCGAAGAGACCCAGTACTTC. Residues: CSVVTSEETQYF.

With respect to this clone: The same CDR3 also results from other DNA sequences found in this sample. V is TRBV5-6 and J is TRBJ2-7, with 9 nucleotides matching TRBD1. This CDR3 is built from 14 residues. J lost 4 bases, V lost 5 bases, and 7 bases had no gene match. CDR1 is SGHDT, CDR2 YYEEEE, per germline. Here the CDR3 reads CASSPDRGGYEQYF. Written as DNA, the CDR3 is TGTGCCAGCAGTCCGGACAGGGGTGGGTACGAGCAGTACTTC.